Only a few counts were recorded for the clone carrying this T cell receptor beta chain. As originally analysed: The assay estimated nucleated cells by amplifying reference gene primers. Profiling relied on immunoSEQ multiplex PCR, and the TCRdb table lists in-frame clones only, not all of them. That table furnishes V, J and clone size, whereas the DNA furnished D and trimming. The sample lists 97,000 or so clones; about 81% were seen once. This sample was included in a study of blood T cell repertoires in COVID-19. Study-level information: In each case, the material was cDNA or gDNA derived from T cells, B-cell-depleted T cells, or PBMCs.

Germline CDR1 SEHNR, CDR2 FQNEAQ (reference sequence). The CDR3 loop spans 14 amino acids. V lost 5 bases to trimming and J lost 4 bases; unmatched junction nucleotides: 4. The origin of this receptor is an elderly man with acute or convalescent COVID-19. Sample: peripheral blood. The chain recombines TRBV7-9 with TRBJ1-3, with 8 bases matching TRBD1. The CDR3 protein is CASSLRTGGNTIYF. DNA of the CDR3: TGTGCCAGCAGCCTACGGACAGGGGGAAACACCATATATTTT.